One sample yielded the 23 T cell receptor beta chains listed below, sequenced in a study of blood T cell repertoires in COVID-19. The method was immunoSEQ multiplex PCR; TCRdb's version includes in-frame clones alone and lacks a portion of them. Of over 90,000 clones in the sample, 75% to 90% were seen once. The sequencing sample was made of peripheral blood. All receptors come from a human donor in a cohort sampled during active COVID-19.

This clone has more than one count but fewer than ten. V gene TRBV5-4 combines with J gene TRBJ1-6; tentatively, D is TRBD1 (6 bases). CDR3 length: 17 amino acids. Germline lookup yields CDR1 SGHNT and CDR2 YYREEE (reference sequence). Trimming left V 4 bases short and J 7 bases short, with 21 bases between. CDR3 amino acids: CASSPGVQGDTNSPLHF. The CDR3 region has the DNA TGTGCCAGCAGCCCCGGAGTACAGGGAGATACAAATTCACCCCTCCACTTT. Supplemented by reference TRBV5-4 and TRBJ1-6, the full variable domain reads ETGVTQSPTHLIKTRGQQVTLRCSSQSGHNTVSWYQQALGQGPQFIFQYYREEENGRGNFPPRFSGLQFPNYSSELNVNALELDDSALYLCASSPGVQGDTNSPLHFGNGTRLTVT.

The chain joins TRBV6-6 to TRBJ1-1; 7 bases fit TRBD1. Looked up from germline, CDR1 is MNHNY and CDR2 is SVGAGI (reference sequence). With V trimmed by 0 bases and J by 3 bases, 7 bases remained unmatched. The CDR3 runs to 16 residues. The CDR3 DNA is TGTGCCAGCAGTTACTCTCAGGGGGTGCCGGACACTGAAGCTTTCTTT. The encoded protein is CASSYSQGVPDTEAFF.

The rearrangement uses TRBV2 and TRBJ2-1; 11 nucleotides align to TRBD2. The CDR3 sequence is 16 residues long. The V gene's germline CDR1 is SNHLY and CDR2 FYNNEI. The V and J ends lost 8 bases and 2 bases, in that order; junction bases with no gene match: 8. CDR3 region: CASRPFSGGAYNEQFF. Written as DNA, the CDR3 is TGTGCCAGCCGCCCATTTAGCGGGGGGGCCTACAATGAGCAGTTCTTC.

V gene TRBV4-1 combines with J gene TRBJ1-5; D is perhaps TRBD1 (5 bases). V lost 0 bases and J 4 bases, leaving 16 bases between the germline ends. This CDR3 contains 17 residues. Germline assignment: CDR1 MGHRA and CDR2 YSYEKL. The CDR3 DNA follows: TGCGCCAGCAGCCAAGATTGGATGGGGGGACGAAATCAGCCCCAGCATTTT. It translates to CASSQDWMGGRNQPQHF.

V gene TRBV6-5 combines with J gene TRBJ1-6; no definite D call. V shed 0 bases and J shed 9 bases, with 12 bases lying between them. The germline V gene encodes CDR1 MNHEY and CDR2 SVGAGI. The CDR3 sequence is 15 residues long. The CDR3 loop is CASSYSRGRGSPLHF. The CDR3 DNA is TGTGCCAGCAGTTACTCCCGAGGACGGGGTTCACCCCTCCACTTT.

This chain uses TRBV18 with TRBJ2-4, with D perhaps matching TRBD1 (5 bases). Germline V gene lookup returns CDR1 KGHSH and CDR2 LQKENI. This CDR3 is built from 14 residues. Trimming removed 3 bases from V and 7 bases from J, with 13 bases in between. The CDR3 DNA reads TGTGCCAGCTCACCGGGGCAGGGTGGCAACATTCAGTACTTC. Translation gives CASSPGQGGNIQYF.

The chain recombines TRBV6-2 or TRBV6-3 with TRBJ1-6; no firm D call. V gave up 2 bases and J gave up 1 base, with 15 bases separating them. Germline V gene sequence: CDR1 MNHEY, CDR2 SVGEGT. This CDR3 comprises 18 residues. CDR3 region: CASSYPPGRDSYNSPLHF. The CDR3, as DNA: TGTGCCAGCAGTTACCCCCCCGGACGGGATTCCTATAATTCACCCCTCCACTTT.

The rearrangement uses TRBV6-5 and TRBJ2-2, with D maybe TRBD1 (5 bases). Germline assignment: CDR1 MNHEY and CDR2 SVGAGI. The length of the CDR3 is 15 residues. Trimming shortened V by 6 bases and J by 0 bases, and 11 bases separated the two germline ends. The CDR3 region is CASRIDSTNTGELFF. CDR3 nucleotide sequence: TGTGCCAGCAGAATAGACAGTACGAACACCGGGGAGCTGTTTTTT.

The chain links TRBV4-3 to TRBJ1-4, with 9 bases lining up with TRBD1. V was pared by 2 bases and J by 2 bases, with 15 bases of the junction left unmatched. The CDR3 is 20 amino acids. Looked up from germline, CDR1 is LGHNA and CDR2 is YSLEER. The CDR3 region has the DNA TGCGCCAGCAGCCAACAAACACCGGGACAGGGATTATCGACTAATGAAAAACTGTTTTTT. Its translation is CASSQQTPGQGLSTNEKLFF.

The CDR3 coding sequence is TGTGCCAGCAGCTTGATCCAGGGTGGATATCAGCCCCAGCATTTT. Its protein is CASSLIQGGYQPQHF. The J gene is TRBJ1-5, the V gene TRBV5-5; TRBD1 might be the D (5 bases). V dropped 1 base and J dropped 5 bases, with 13 bases sitting between them. This CDR3 spans 15 amino acids. Germline CDR1 SGHKS, CDR2 YYEKEE (reference sequence). The entire variable domain, with the rest obtained from reference TRBV5-5 and TRBJ1-5, is as follows: DAGVTQSPTHLIKTRGQQVTLRCSPISGHKSVSWYQQVLGQGPQFIFQYYEKEERGRGNFPDRFSARQFPNYSSELNVNALLLGDSALYLCASSLIQGGYQPQHFGDGTRLSIL.

This clone came up once. The chain links TRBV2 to TRBJ1-2; weak D call: TRBD1 (6 bases). Germline loops: CDR1 SNHLY, CDR2 FYNNEI. The CDR3 has 15 amino acids. V was clipped by 4 bases and J by 5 bases, with 17 bases between them. DNA of the CDR3: TGTGCCAGCAGTGGAACGGGGGGCGGAGGATATGGCTACACCTTC. It codes for CASSGTGGGGYGYTF.

This clone was seen a few times. J is TRBJ2-7 and V is TRBV7-2; unclear D gene. The CDR3 is 14 amino acids. Trimming shortened V by 3 bases and J by 2 bases, and 11 bases separated the two germline ends. CDR1 and CDR2 from the germline V gene are SGHTA and FQGNSA. CDR3 nucleotide sequence: TGTGCCAGCAGCTTGGGCCCCGGCCCCTACGAGCAGTACTTC. Residues: CASSLGPGPYEQYF.

The chain couples TRBV5-1 to TRBJ1-2; D might be TRBD1 (6 bases). This CDR3 is 15 amino acids long. The germline V and J ends were trimmed by 0 bases and 4 bases, with 13 bases remaining between them. In germline, CDR1 is SGHRS, CDR2 YFSETQ. The CDR3 DNA is TGCGCCAGCAGCTTGGGGCAGGGGATCGGCTATGGCTACACCTTC. It is translated as CASSLGQGIGYGYTF.

V usage is TRBV7-3 and J usage is TRBJ2-1; 8 nucleotides match TRBD2. Germline-derived CDR1 and CDR2 are SGHTA and FQGTGA. The CDR3 length is 14 residues. V was clipped by 5 bases and J by 8 bases; unmatched bases: 8. As DNA, the CDR3 is TGTGCCAGCAGCCCGGGAGGGCGCAGCGATGAGCAGTTCTTC. This gives the protein CASSPGGRSDEQFF.

This clone appeared a single time. This chain uses TRBV7-8 with TRBJ2-7; 10 bases map to TRBD1. V dropped 4 bases and J dropped 4; count of bases not matched to a gene: 4. Per germline, CDR1 SGHVS and CDR2 FQNEAQ. The CDR3 totals 14 residues. CDR3 in amino acids: CASSYRDRGYEQYF. The CDR3 DNA follows: TGTGCCAGCAGCTACCGGGACAGGGGATACGAGCAGTACTTC.

The gene calls are TRBV2 and TRBJ2-1, with 11 bases fitting TRBD1. The junction had 18 bases not matched to a gene; V was cut back by 10 bases and J by 16 bases. CDR1 and CDR2 (germline): SNHLY, FYNNEI. The CDR3 has 14 residues. DNA for the CDR3: TGTGCCATTCCGGGACAGGGGGACCAAAGAGTCAGATTCTTC. It specifies CAIPGQGDQRVRFF.

The V call is TRBV6-2 or TRBV6-3, the J call TRBJ1-1, with TRBD1 identical over 9 bases. The CDR3 contains 21 residues. Germline V gene lookup returns CDR1 MNHEY and CDR2 SVGEGT. Losses at the gene ends were 6 bases for V and 4 bases for J; bases not matched to a gene: 27. The CDR3 region is CASSGAWYLGDRDRGGTEAFF. The CDR3 DNA sequence: TGTGCCAGCAGCGGCGCCTGGTACCTTGGGGACAGGGACCGAGGTGGCACTGAAGCTTTCTTT.

The rearrangement joins TRBV6-1 to TRBJ1-2, with a weak D call TRBD1 (6 bases). Germline V CDR1 and CDR2: MNHNS, SASEGT. Trimming left V 2 bases short and J 4 bases short, with 11 bases between. The CDR3 consists of 14 residues. The CDR3 DNA reads TGTGCCAGCAGTGAAAACCAGGGGCCCTATGGCTACACCTTC. Protein: CASSENQGPYGYTF.

V gene TRBV14 combines with J gene TRBJ1-6; D is uncertain. The CDR3 is 16 amino acids. The germline gives CDR1 SGHDN, CDR2 FVKESK. Trimming stripped 4 bases from V and 0 bases from J, with 10 bases between. The CDR3 DNA sequence: TGTGCCAGCAGCCTACGCGTAAGCTCCTATAATTCACCCCTCCACTTT. The encoded protein is CASSLRVSSYNSPLHF.

This clone has only a few counts. The gene calls are TRBV6-5 and TRBJ1-3; a weak D match, TRBD1 (5 bases). CDR1 and CDR2 from the germline V gene are MNHEY and SVGAGI. The CDR3 consists of 13 residues. V was cut by 6 bases and J by 5 bases, with 11 bases left in between. The CDR3 loop reads CASSTQERNTIYF. In DNA form, the CDR3 reads TGTGCCAGCAGCACACAGGAACGAAACACCATATATTTT.

The chain couples TRBV21-1 to TRBJ2-7; TRBD2 is taken as the D call from the table, unchecked against the DNA. TRBV21-1 is a documented pseudogene. This CDR3 region has 14 residues. DNA for the CDR3: TGTGCCAGCAGCAATCGGGACTGCTCCTACGAGCAGTACTTC. Its protein product is CASSNRDCSYEQYF.

This chain uses TRBV2 with TRBJ2-7; maybe TRBD2 (6 bases). The V end lost 6 bases, the J end lost 2 bases, and 8 bases lay between the germline ends. Germline V CDR1 and CDR2: SNHLY, FYNNEI. The CDR3 covers 12 residues. The CDR3 region has the DNA TGTGCCAGCAGGGGAGGAACCTACGAGCAGTACTTC. Translation gives CASRGGTYEQYF. The full variable domain, rest sourced from reference TRBV2 and TRBJ2-7, is EPEVTQTPSHQVTQMGQEVILRCVPISNHLYFYWYRQILGQKVEFLVSFYNNEISEKSEIFDDQFSVERPDGSNFTLKIRSTKLEDSAMYFCASRGGTYEQYFGPGTRLTVT.

This chain joins TRBV9 and TRBJ1-6; 8 bases are a match to TRBD1. Germline V gene lookup returns CDR1 SGDLS and CDR2 YYNGEE. V lost 3 bases, J lost 7 bases, and 3 bases stayed unmatched. CDR3 length: 14 amino acids. The CDR3 nucleotides read TGTGCCAGCAGCGCGACAGGGGAGAATTCACCCCTCCACTTT. Its translation: CASSATGENSPLHF.